This is a list of T cell receptor beta chains from one sample in a study of response to subunit inactivated influenza vaccine. TCRdb re-derived calls from the RT-PCR reads in MiXCR, one entry per CDR3 protein. The repertoire has about 700,000 distinct CDR3 sequences, 15% to 18% of them found once; the top ten carry roughly 10%. Sequencing used PBMCs from blood, obtained 11 to 12 days after vaccination. These receptors were collected from a man aged 45-65 years who received an inactivated influenza vaccine. The CDR3 runs from the conserved cysteine through the conserved F or W. A D gene is named only where the DNA matches it firmly. A row's size may be missing; if present it is once, few, many or a size class.

>TRBV5-1|many|12|TRBJ2-1|.
CASSLGWGEQFF
TGCGCCAGCAGCCTGGGGTGGGGGGAGCAGTTCTTC
>TRBV5-4|.|11|TRBJ2-1|.
CASHREDEQFF
TGTGCCAGCCATCGGGAAGATGAGCAGTTCTTC
>TRBV28|many|12|TRBJ2-5|.
CASSRVQETQYF
TGTGCCAGCAGCAGGGTACAAGAGACCCAGTACTTC
>TRBV27|.|14|TRBJ2-1|TRBD2
CASSFSSGGSEQLF
TGTGCCAGCAGTTTTTCTAGCGGGGGCAGCGAGCAGCTCTTC
>TRBV20-1|.|14|TRBJ2-1|.
CSASEFRSYNEQFF
TGCAGTGCTAGTGAGTTTCGCTCCTACAATGAGCAGTTCTTC
>TRBV28|.|14|TRBJ2-5|TRBD2
CATPRTSVLETQYF
TGTGCTACCCCGCGGACTAGCGTGTTAGAGACCCAGTACTTC
>TRBV5-5|.|16|TRBJ2-7|TRBD1
CASSLRTGQGPYEQYF
TGTGCCAGCAGCCTCAGAACGGGACAGGGCCCCTACGAGCAGTACTTC
>TRBV5-1|few|15|TRBJ1-1|.
CASSLDAFGGTEAFF
TGCGCCAGCAGCTTGGATGCGTTTGGGGGAACTGAAGCTTTCTTT
>TRBV2|many|11|TRBJ2-5|.
CASMAVETQYF
TGTGCCAGCATGGCGGTGGAGACCCAGTACTTC
>TRBV4-1|.|16|TRBJ2-3|TRBD2
CASSHPLAGFTDTQYF
TGCGCCAGCAGCCACCCACTAGCGGGGTTTACAGATACGCAGTATTTT
>TRBV20-1|few|15|TRBJ2-5|TRBD2
CSARDGTSGVETQYF
TGCAGTGCTAGAGACGGGACTAGCGGTGTGGAGACCCAGTACTTC
>TRBV28|.|11|TRBJ2-7|TRBD1
CASSSTGPRYF
TGTGCCAGCAGTTCGACAGGGCCTAGGTACTTC
>TRBV10-3|.|19|TRBJ2-1|TRBD1
CAISEASRTGVEAYNEQFF
TGTGCCATCAGTGAGGCCAGTAGGACAGGGGTAGAGGCCTACAATGAGCAGTTCTTC
>TRBV29-1|few|12|TRBJ2-7|.
CSVYTLNSEQYF
TGCAGCGTTTACACCCTAAACAGCGAGCAGTACTTC
>TRBV12-3/TRBV12-4|many|14|TRBJ1-5|TRBD1
CASSFRDRGRPQHF
TGTGCCAGCAGTTTCCGGGACAGGGGTCGGCCCCAGCATTTT
>TRBV27|few|17|TRBJ1-3|.
CASSATGPLGFGNTIYF
TGTGCCAGCAGTGCGACCGGGCCGTTGGGGTTTGGAAACACCATATATTTT
>TRBV20-1|.|15|TRBJ1-6|TRBD1
CSARIGTVLNSPLHF
TGCAGTGCTAGGATCGGGACAGTGCTAAATTCACCCCTCCACTTT
>TRBV3-1|few|19|TRBJ2-3|TRBD2
CASSQVERTSGGSTDTQYF
TGTGCCAGCAGCCAAGTGGAGCGGACTAGCGGGGGAAGCACAGATACGCAGTATTTT
>TRBV29-1|.|16|TRBJ2-5|TRBD2
CSVEEVPGLADRTQYF
TGCAGCGTTGAAGAGGTGCCGGGACTAGCGGATCGGACCCAGTACTTC
>TRBV12-3/TRBV12-4|few|16|TRBJ2-5|TRBD2
CASSSGRLAVQETQYF
TGTGCCAGCAGTTCCGGACGACTAGCGGTACAAGAGACCCAGTACTTC
>TRBV12-3/TRBV12-4|.|14|TRBJ1-2|.
CASSAWVASDGYTF
TGTGCCAGCAGTGCCTGGGTCGCGTCGGATGGCTACACCTTC
>TRBV5-1|many|15|TRBJ1-5|.
CASSLTVGGNQPQHF
TGCGCCAGCAGCTTGACCGTGGGGGGCAATCAGCCCCAGCATTTT